Described below is a single T cell receptor beta chain sequence and its context. The antigen is not known. Separate from the 666-subject first cohort was the approximately 120-subject validation cohort, to which the donors belonged. This sample stems from a study of cytomegalovirus exposure and HLA in healthy donors. General study findings and limits: The study labeled 164 TCR beta chains cytomegalovirus-associated.

Libraries were prepared by immunoSEQ multiplex PCR; TCRdb keeps only in-frame clonotypes and omits some of them. The data hold around 250,000 clones, with around 87% observed a single time. The junction had 15 bases not matched to a gene; V was cut back by 5 bases and J by 1 base. Per the germline V gene, CDR1 is SEHNR and CDR2 is FQNEAQ (reference sequence). The CDR3 runs 18 residues. This TCR came from a woman between 18 and 29 years old in good health and CMV-seronegative. V is TRBV7-9 and J is TRBJ1-2; 8 nucleotides align to TRBD1. Sequences were obtained from PBMCs. CDR3 protein: CASSAQLRDRPFNYGYTF. DNA of the CDR3: TGTGCCAGCAGCGCACAACTCCGGGACAGGCCCTTTAACTATGGCTACACCTTC.